A selection of T cell receptor beta chains follows, all from one sample in a study of cytomegalovirus exposure and HLA in healthy donors. TCRdb keeps only in-frame clones here, not all; method: immunoSEQ multiplex PCR. The sample shows roughly 120,000 clones, approximately 72% of them seen only once. The sequenced material came from PBMCs. The receptors were sampled from a woman in her forties in good health and CMV-seropositive. Each CDR3 is given with its conserved first and last residue. The order of the fields is J gene, clone size, V gene, CDR3 protein. The size of a clone is reported for some rows only, either as once, few or many, or as a class for expanded clones.

j_gene: TRBJ2-5
abundance: NA
v_gene: TRBV7-9
CDR3aa: CASSTWDREETQYF

j_gene: TRBJ2-3
abundance: few
v_gene: TRBV11-2
CDR3aa: CASSFGAGGTDTQYF

j_gene: TRBJ2-5
abundance: NA
v_gene: TRBV7-2
CDR3aa: CASSPGLEETQYF

j_gene: TRBJ2-1
abundance: NA
v_gene: TRBV7-6
CDR3aa: CASSLAGGRGESYNEQFF

j_gene: TRBJ1-4
abundance: once
v_gene: TRBV7-9
CDR3aa: CASSLRQGGEKLFF

j_gene: TRBJ2-7
abundance: NA
v_gene: TRBV11-2
CDR3aa: CASSSGQGEQYF

j_gene: TRBJ2-3
abundance: NA
v_gene: TRBV5-1
CDR3aa: CASSLADKGPDTQYF

j_gene: TRBJ2-7
abundance: once
v_gene: TRBV10-3
CDR3aa: CAISERGSGVTYEQYF

j_gene: TRBJ2-5
abundance: NA
v_gene: TRBV18
CDR3aa: CASSPLGQQETQYF

j_gene: TRBJ2-5
abundance: once
v_gene: TRBV11-2
CDR3aa: CASSYVQGAIETQYF

j_gene: TRBJ1-2
abundance: NA
v_gene: TRBV4-2
CDR3aa: CASSQARGGGVGYTF

j_gene: TRBJ2-7
abundance: NA
v_gene: TRBV7-2
CDR3aa: CASSLELAGAGQYF

j_gene: TRBJ1-1
abundance: NA
v_gene: TRBV6-1
CDR3aa: CASSEAVRYTEAFF

j_gene: TRBJ1-1
abundance: NA
v_gene: TRBV4-1
CDR3aa: CASSQESVLLNTEAFF

j_gene: TRBJ1-2
abundance: NA
v_gene: TRBV25-1
CDR3aa: CASSESTGTYGYTF

j_gene: TRBJ1-4
abundance: NA
v_gene: TRBV4-1
CDR3aa: CASSQDWSPGQGGKLFF

j_gene: TRBJ2-2
abundance: NA
v_gene: TRBV7-2
CDR3aa: CASRTRTSGAGELFF

j_gene: TRBJ1-5
abundance: few
v_gene: TRBV6-5
CDR3aa: CASSRRTGLEPQHF

j_gene: TRBJ1-3
abundance: NA
v_gene: TRBV9
CDR3aa: CASSVVSGSGNTIYF

j_gene: TRBJ2-5
abundance: NA
v_gene: TRBV15
CDR3aa: CATSRELAGIETQYF

j_gene: TRBJ2-7
abundance: NA
v_gene: TRBV19
CDR3aa: CASSIGRGDEQYF

j_gene: TRBJ2-6
abundance: NA
v_gene: TRBV4-3
CDR3aa: CASSQGTGTDSGANVLTF

j_gene: TRBJ1-2
abundance: NA
v_gene: TRBV18
CDR3aa: CASSPTGDGYTF

j_gene: TRBJ2-1
abundance: NA
v_gene: TRBV5-4
CDR3aa: CASSLPPLGLADNNEQFF

j_gene: TRBJ1-2
abundance: few
v_gene: TRBV9
CDR3aa: CASSVITGGADGYTF

j_gene: TRBJ1-2
abundance: NA
v_gene: TRBV10-1
CDR3aa: CASSESGRSTGGLLDYGYTF

j_gene: TRBJ2-7
abundance: NA
v_gene: TRBV7-2
CDR3aa: CASSLGRGGSYEQYF

j_gene: TRBJ2-2
abundance: few
v_gene: TRBV5-4
CDR3aa: CASRADRQSTGELFF

j_gene: TRBJ2-7
abundance: NA
v_gene: TRBV12-5
CDR3aa: CASGRDLSSYEQYF

j_gene: TRBJ1-2
abundance: NA
v_gene: TRBV19
CDR3aa: CASTQGINYGYTF

j_gene: TRBJ1-2
abundance: few
v_gene: TRBV6-1
CDR3aa: CASTRGRHGYTF

j_gene: TRBJ1-5
abundance: few
v_gene: TRBV18
CDR3aa: CASSPPSNSNQPQHF

j_gene: TRBJ1-2
abundance: few
v_gene: TRBV6-6
CDR3aa: CASSYHGTPLYGYTF

j_gene: TRBJ2-5
abundance: NA
v_gene: TRBV28
CDR3aa: CASSLLSGGRLAETQYF

j_gene: TRBJ2-3
abundance: NA
v_gene: TRBV5-6
CDR3aa: CASSLASVGTDTQYF

j_gene: TRBJ2-7
abundance: NA
v_gene: TRBV7-2
CDR3aa: CASSPPGLADEQYF

j_gene: TRBJ2-7
abundance: few
v_gene: TRBV29-1
CDR3aa: CSVEDSYYEQYF

j_gene: TRBJ2-2
abundance: NA
v_gene: TRBV28
CDR3aa: CASSLQGRNTGELFF

j_gene: TRBJ2-1
abundance: NA
v_gene: TRBV27
CDR3aa: CASNLDRGSDEQFF

j_gene: TRBJ2-5
abundance: NA
v_gene: TRBV29-1
CDR3aa: CSVGLETQYF

j_gene: TRBJ2-7
abundance: NA
v_gene: TRBV7-2
CDR3aa: CASSPFRGSYEQYF

j_gene: TRBJ2-7
abundance: NA
v_gene: TRBV2
CDR3aa: CASSEQGGNEQYF

j_gene: TRBJ1-2
abundance: NA
v_gene: TRBV29-1
CDR3aa: CSVERGAGSPFYGYTF

j_gene: TRBJ1-2
abundance: NA
v_gene: TRBV7-2
CDR3aa: CASTNSLSPGGYTF

j_gene: TRBJ1-6
abundance: NA
v_gene: TRBV19
CDR3aa: CASSRGQGNSPLHF

j_gene: TRBJ1-1
abundance: NA
v_gene: TRBV5-6
CDR3aa: CASSLRRRGRTEAFF

j_gene: TRBJ1-6
abundance: NA
v_gene: TRBV19
CDR3aa: CASSTSTGNSNSPLHF

j_gene: TRBJ2-7
abundance: NA
v_gene: TRBV5-1
CDR3aa: CASSSDQQGGEQYF

j_gene: TRBJ2-1
abundance: NA
v_gene: TRBV6-5
CDR3aa: CASSRDRRSYNEQFF